A single sample is the source of the 3 T cell receptor beta chains below, sequenced in a study of blood T cell repertoires in COVID-19. Generated by immunoSEQ multiplex PCR, the TCRdb table keeps only in-frame clones and is missing some. The sample includes approximately 400,000 clones, approximately 90% of them seen just once. Sequenced input: PBMCs or T cells enriched from blood (not recorded which). These TCRs come from a woman aged 18-30 years who had recovered from COVID-19.

The chain couples TRBV7-8 to TRBJ2-2, with 10 bases that match TRBD2. The length of the CDR3 is 16 residues. V shed 2 bases, J shed 6 bases, and the junction held 6 bases outside the gene matches. Germline CDR1 reads SGHVS; CDR2 reads FQNEAQ. This CDR3 is CASSLTLAGEPGELFF. The CDR3 DNA is TGTGCCAGCAGCTTAACCCTAGCGGGGGAGCCCGGGGAGCTGTTTTTT.

The rearrangement joins TRBV27 to TRBJ1-3, with a possible D match to TRBD1 (6 bases). Trimming left V 5 bases short and J 0 bases short, with 17 bases between. The CDR3 totals 17 residues. Germline assignment: CDR1 MNHEY and CDR2 SMNVEV (reference sequence). The CDR3 region has the DNA TGTGCCAGCAGTCCGCAACAGGGAAGTCGCTCTGGAAACACCATATATTTT. Its translation: CASSPQQGSRSGNTIYF.

The chain combines TRBV2 with TRBJ2-1; 7 nucleotides agree with TRBD1. This CDR3 region has 17 residues. Per the germline V gene, CDR1 is SNHLY and CDR2 is FYNNEI. The V and J ends lost 5 bases and 7 bases, in that order; junction bases with no gene match: 17. The chain's CDR3 is CASSLPGRQGLGNEQFF. As DNA, the CDR3 is TGTGCCAGCAGTTTACCCGGAAGACAGGGCCTTGGGAATGAGCAGTTCTTC.